This TCR beta chain was obtained from a study of Graves' ophthalmopathy and Graves' hyperthyroidism. The ends lost 5 bases at V and 8 bases at J; junction bases unmatched: 3. CDR3 length equals 11 residues. Germline V CDR1 and CDR2: SGDLS, YYNGEE. Amplified TCR beta CDR3 regions were obtained using RNA transcripts as template. An opening RT-PCR round employed HTBI primers and preceded a second-round multiplex PCR. TCRdb re-analysed the multiplex PCR reads in MiXCR, keeping a single row per CDR3 protein. The sample lists 650,000 to 800,000 distinct CDR3 sequences, roughly two fifths occurring once. The table lists this clonotype with many counts.

The TCR originated in an adult man with Graves' ophthalmopathy. V usage is TRBV9 and J usage is TRBJ1-2, with 7 nucleotides matching TRBD1. The sequenced sample was peripheral blood. CDR3 sequence reads: CASRTGIGYTF. Written as DNA, the CDR3 is TGTGCCAGCAGGACAGGGATCGGCTACACCTTC.